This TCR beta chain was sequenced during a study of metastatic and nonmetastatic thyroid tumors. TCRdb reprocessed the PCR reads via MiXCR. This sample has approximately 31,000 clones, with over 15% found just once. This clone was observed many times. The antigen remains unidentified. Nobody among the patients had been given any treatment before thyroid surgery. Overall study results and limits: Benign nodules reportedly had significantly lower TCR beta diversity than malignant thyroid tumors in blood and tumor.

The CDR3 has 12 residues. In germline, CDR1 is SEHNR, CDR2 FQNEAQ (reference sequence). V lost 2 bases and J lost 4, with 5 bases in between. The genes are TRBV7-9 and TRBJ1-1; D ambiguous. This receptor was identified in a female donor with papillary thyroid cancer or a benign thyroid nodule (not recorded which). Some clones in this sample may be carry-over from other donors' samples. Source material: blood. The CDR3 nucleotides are TGTGCCAGCAGCTTAAGTCCCACTGAAGCTTTCTTT. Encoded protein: CASSLSPTEAFF.